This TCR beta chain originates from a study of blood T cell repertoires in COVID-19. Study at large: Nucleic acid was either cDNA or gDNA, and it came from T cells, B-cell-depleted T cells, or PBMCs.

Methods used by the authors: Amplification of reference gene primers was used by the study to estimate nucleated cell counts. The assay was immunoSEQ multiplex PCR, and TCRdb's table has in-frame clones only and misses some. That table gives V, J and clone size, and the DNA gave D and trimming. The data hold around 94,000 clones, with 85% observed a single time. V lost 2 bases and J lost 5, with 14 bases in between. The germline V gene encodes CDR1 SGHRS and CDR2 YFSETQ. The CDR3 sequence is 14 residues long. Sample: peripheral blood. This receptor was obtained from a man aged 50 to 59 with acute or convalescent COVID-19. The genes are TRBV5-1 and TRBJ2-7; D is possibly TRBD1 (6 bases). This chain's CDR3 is CASSFQGFYNEQYF. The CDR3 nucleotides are TGCGCCAGCAGCTTCCAGGGGTTCTACAACGAGCAGTACTTC.